The clone carrying this T cell receptor (beta chain) came up once. Per the original data handling: Nucleated cell counts were estimated from reference gene primer amplification. Sequenced by immunoSEQ multiplex PCR; TCRdb stores in-frame clones only, minus some. Clonal size and the V and J genes are those of that table, whereas D and trimming came from the DNA. The table includes more than 110,000 clones, 80% to 85% detected once. In germline, CDR1 is SGHDT, CDR2 YYEEEE. The CDR3 length is 16 residues. The ends lost 1 base at V and 3 bases at J; junction bases unmatched: 8. This study enrolled people aged roughly 18 to 89 from about two dozen US geographic areas. Participant reports of clinical history set cohort assignment. This sample is drawn from a study of blood T cell repertoires in COVID-19. Study context: The United States, Italy and Spain were the sources of the acute and convalescent COVID-19 samples.

The rearrangement joins TRBV5-6 to TRBJ2-7, with 9 bases identical to TRBD2. The clonotype was recovered from a middle-aged man with acute COVID-19. Sample: PBMCs or T cells enriched from blood (not recorded which). CDR3: CASSLPRASGDYEQYF. CDR3 DNA sequence: TGTGCCAGCAGCTTGCCCCGAGCTAGCGGGGACTACGAGCAGTACTTC.